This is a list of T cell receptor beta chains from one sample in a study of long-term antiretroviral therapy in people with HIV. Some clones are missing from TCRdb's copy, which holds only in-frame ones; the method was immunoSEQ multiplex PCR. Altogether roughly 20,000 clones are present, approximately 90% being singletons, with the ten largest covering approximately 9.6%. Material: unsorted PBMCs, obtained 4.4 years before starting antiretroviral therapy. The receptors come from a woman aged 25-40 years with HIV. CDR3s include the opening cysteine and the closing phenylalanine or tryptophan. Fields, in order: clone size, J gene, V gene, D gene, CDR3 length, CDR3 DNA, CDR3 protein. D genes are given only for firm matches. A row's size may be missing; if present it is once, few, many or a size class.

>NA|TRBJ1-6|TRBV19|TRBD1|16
TGTGCCAGTAGTCGAATCGGGACAGACCTCCCGGACACCCTCCACTTT
CASSRIGTDLPDTLHF
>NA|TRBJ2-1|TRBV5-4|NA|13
TGTGCCCTATGGGGTCCTCCCTACAATGAGCAGTTCTTC
CALWGPPYNEQFF
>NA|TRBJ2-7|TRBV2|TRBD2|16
TGTGCCAGCAGTGCTCCTCCTAGCGGGGCCGTCTACGAGCAGTACTTC
CASSAPPSGAVYEQYF
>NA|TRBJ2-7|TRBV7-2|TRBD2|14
TGTGCCAGCAGCCCCCGGGACTACTACTACGAGCAGTACTTC
CASSPRDYYYEQYF
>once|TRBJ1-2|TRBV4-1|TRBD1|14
TGCGCCAGCAGCCGAACAGGGGAGTACTATGGCTACACCTTC
CASSRTGEYYGYTF
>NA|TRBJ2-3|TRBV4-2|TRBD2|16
TGTGCCAGCAGCCAACGACTAGCAGAAAACACAGATACGCAGTATTTT
CASSQRLAENTDTQYF
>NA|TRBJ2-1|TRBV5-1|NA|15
TGCGCCAGCAGTTCGGACACTAACATCTACAATGAGCAGTTCTTC
CASSSDTNIYNEQFF
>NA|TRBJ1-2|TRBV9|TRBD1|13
TGTGCCAGCAGCGATCCAGGGGGCTATGGCTACACCTTC
CASSDPGGYGYTF
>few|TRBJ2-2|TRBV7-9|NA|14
TGTGCCAGCAGCTTAGCACGGGAAGCCGGGGAGCTGTTTTTT
CASSLAREAGELFF
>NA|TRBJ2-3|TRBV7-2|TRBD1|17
TGTGCCAGCAGCTTAGGGCACGGGACAGGGGTTACAGATACGCAGTATTTT
CASSLGHGTGVTDTQYF
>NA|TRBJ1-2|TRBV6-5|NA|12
TGTGCCAGTAAAACGGGTTATCGTGGCTACACCTTC
CASKTGYRGYTF
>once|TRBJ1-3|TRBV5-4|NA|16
TGTGCCAGCAGCCCGGGGAGTCTAAGCTCTGGAAACACCATATATTTT
CASSPGSLSSGNTIYF
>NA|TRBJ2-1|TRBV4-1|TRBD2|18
TGCGCCAGCAGCCCCGGACTAGCGGGGGGGTCGAGATACAATGAGCAGTTCTTC
CASSPGLAGGSRYNEQFF
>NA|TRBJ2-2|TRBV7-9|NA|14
TGTGCCACCCAGCCAAACCTCAACACCGGGGAGCTGTTTTTT
CATQPNLNTGELFF
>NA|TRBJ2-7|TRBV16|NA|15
TGTGCCAGCAGCCAAGAGAGAGACAGGACCTACGAGCAGTACTTC
CASSQERDRTYEQYF
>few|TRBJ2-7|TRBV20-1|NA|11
TGCAGTGTATGGGACGGGGACGAGCAGTACTTC
CSVWDGDEQYF
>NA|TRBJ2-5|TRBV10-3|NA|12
TGTGCCACCTCGGACACTCAAGAGACCCAGTACTTC
CATSDTQETQYF
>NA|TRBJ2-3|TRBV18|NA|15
TGTGCCAGCTCACCATCCGTTGATAGCACAGATACGCAGTATTTT
CASSPSVDSTDTQYF
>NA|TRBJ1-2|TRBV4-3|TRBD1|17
TGCGCCAGCAGCCAAGAGGGACAGGGGCCGTATACCAACGGCTACACCTTC
CASSQEGQGPYTNGYTF
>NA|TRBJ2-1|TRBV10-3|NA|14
TGTGCCATCAGTGAGGGTAGCTCCTACAATGAGCAGTTCTTC
CAISEGSSYNEQFF
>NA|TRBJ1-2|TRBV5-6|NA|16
TGTGCCAGCAGCTTGGAGCTTGCGGGAGGGAAGGACGGCTACACCTTC
CASSLELAGGKDGYTF
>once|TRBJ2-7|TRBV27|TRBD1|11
TGTGCCAGCCAGGGGGCCTACGAGCAGTACTTC
CASQGAYEQYF
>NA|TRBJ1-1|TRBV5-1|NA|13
TGCGCCAGCAGCTTTGACGGGGGCACTGAAGTTTTCTTT
CASSFDGGTEVFF
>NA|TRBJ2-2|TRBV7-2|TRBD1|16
TGTGCCAGCAGCTTAGGACAGGGGGGGGGCACCGGGGAGCTGTTTTTT
CASSLGQGGGTGELFF
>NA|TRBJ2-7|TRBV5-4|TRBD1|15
TGTGCCAGCGCTCCGGGACAGGGCCTCATGGGCGAGCAGTACTTC
CASAPGQGLMGEQYF
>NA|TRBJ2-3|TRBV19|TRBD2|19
TGTGCCAGTAGTATAGCGCGGCTAGCGGGGGGGACCTACACAGATACGCAGTATTTT
CASSIARLAGGTYTDTQYF
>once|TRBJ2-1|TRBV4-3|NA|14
TGCGCCAGCAGCCAAGATATAGAGAAACTTGAGCAGTTCTTC
CASSQDIEKLEQFF
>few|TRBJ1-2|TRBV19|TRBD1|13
TGTGCCAGTAGCATTGGACAGGGGTATGGCTACACCTTC
CASSIGQGYGYTF
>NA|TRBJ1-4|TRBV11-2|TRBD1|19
TGTGCCAGCAGCTTAGATGGAAGAGGTCGGGACAGGCGGTATGAAAAACTGTTTTTT
CASSLDGRGRDRRYEKLFF
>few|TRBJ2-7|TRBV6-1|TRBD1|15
TGTGCCAGCAGTGACTCGACAGGGGGCGCGTACGAGCAGTACTTC
CASSDSTGGAYEQYF
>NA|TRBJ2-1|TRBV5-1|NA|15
TGCGCCAGCAGCGAGGAGGTAGCTGGCTACAATGAGCAGTTCTTC
CASSEEVAGYNEQFF
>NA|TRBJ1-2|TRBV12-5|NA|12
TGTGCTAGTGGATTGGGGAGCTATGGCTACACCTTC
CASGLGSYGYTF
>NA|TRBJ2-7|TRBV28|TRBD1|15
TGTGCCAGCAGTATGACAGGGGCTTTCTCCTACGAGCAGTACTTC
CASSMTGAFSYEQYF
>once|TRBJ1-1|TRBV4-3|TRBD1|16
TGCGCCAGCAGCCAAGATCCTGGGACAGGGACCTCTGAAGCTTTCTTT
CASSQDPGTGTSEAFF
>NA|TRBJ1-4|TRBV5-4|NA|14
TGTGCCAGCAGCTTGGGACCAACTAATGAAAAACTGTTTTTT
CASSLGPTNEKLFF
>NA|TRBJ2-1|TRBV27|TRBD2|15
TGTGCCAGCAGCTCTAGCGGGGGGCCGCCAGGGGAGCAGTTCTTC
CASSSSGGPPGEQFF
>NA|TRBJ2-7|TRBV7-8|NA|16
TGTGCCAGCAGCTTTCTCAGGGCCTCCCTCCCCTACGAGCAGTACTTC
CASSFLRASLPYEQYF
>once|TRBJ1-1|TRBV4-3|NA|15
TGCGCCAGCAGCCAAGGATTGACGGGTAACACTGAAGCTTTCTTT
CASSQGLTGNTEAFF
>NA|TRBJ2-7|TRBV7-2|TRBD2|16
TGTGCCAGCAGCTTAGTGGCTAGCGGGGACTCCTACGAGCAGTACTTC
CASSLVASGDSYEQYF
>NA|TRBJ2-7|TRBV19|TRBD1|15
TGTGCCAGTAGTCCCGGGACAGCATTCTACCACGAGCAGTACTTC
CASSPGTAFYHEQYF
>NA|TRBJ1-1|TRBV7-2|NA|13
TGTGCCAGCAGCTCCTCCATGAACACTGAAGCTTTCTTT
CASSSSMNTEAFF
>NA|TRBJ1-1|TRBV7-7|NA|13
TGTGCTAGCAGCTTTTCAGGGAACACTGAAGCTTTCTTT
CASSFSGNTEAFF
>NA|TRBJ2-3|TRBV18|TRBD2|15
TGTGCCAGCTCACCCCCGCTAGCGGGGACAGATACGCAGTATTTT
CASSPPLAGTDTQYF
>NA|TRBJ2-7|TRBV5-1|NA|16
TGCGCCAGCAGCCTTGATTCCTCGACAGGTCCCTACGAGCAGTACTTC
CASSLDSSTGPYEQYF
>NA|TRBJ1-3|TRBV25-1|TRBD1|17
TGTGCCAGCAGTGGAACCGGGACAGGGTTTGTTGGAAACACCATATATTTT
CASSGTGTGFVGNTIYF
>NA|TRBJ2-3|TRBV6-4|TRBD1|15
TGTGCCAGCAGCTCCGGGACAGGGCCAACAGATACGCAGTATTTT
CASSSGTGPTDTQYF
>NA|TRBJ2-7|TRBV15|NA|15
TGTGCCACCAGCAGCAGAGCCTACAGGGCCTACGAGCAGTACTTC
CATSSRAYRAYEQYF
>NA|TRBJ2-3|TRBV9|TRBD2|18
TGTGCCAGCAGCCTCCCGGGACTAGCGGGGGGCGGGGGAGATACGCAGTATTTT
CASSLPGLAGGGGDTQYF
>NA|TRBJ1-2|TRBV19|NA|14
TGTGCCAGTAGTATGCGCAGAGCTAACTATGGCTACACCTTC
CASSMRRANYGYTF
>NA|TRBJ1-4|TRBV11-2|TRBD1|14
TGTGCCAGCAGCCGTACACAGGGGAATGAAAAACTGTTTTTT
CASSRTQGNEKLFF
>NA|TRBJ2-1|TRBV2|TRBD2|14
TGTGCCAGCACCGGGGGGAGCTCCTACAATGAGCAGTTCTTC
CASTGGSSYNEQFF
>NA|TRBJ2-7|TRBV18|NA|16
TGTGCCAGCTCACAACAGGGAATACTTAACTCCTACGAGCAGTACTTC
CASSQQGILNSYEQYF
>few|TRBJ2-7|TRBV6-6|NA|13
TGTGCCAGCTCGTCGATGGGGGCCTACGAGCAGTACTTC
CASSSMGAYEQYF
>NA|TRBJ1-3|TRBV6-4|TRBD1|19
TGTGCCAGCAGCCCGGGACAGGGGTTTCCGCATACCTCTGGAAACACCATATATTTT
CASSPGQGFPHTSGNTIYF
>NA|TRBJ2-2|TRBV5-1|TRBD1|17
TGCGCCAGCAGCTTGCCGGGACAGGGGGCATCCACCGGGGAGCTGTTTTTT
CASSLPGQGASTGELFF
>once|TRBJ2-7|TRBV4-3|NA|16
TGCGCCAGCAGCCAAGCGGACACCGGACGACGTTACGAGCAGTACTTC
CASSQADTGRRYEQYF
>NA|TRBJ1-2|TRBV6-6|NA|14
TGTGCCAGCAGTTACGTTACGGGGGTAAATGGCTACACCTTC
CASSYVTGVNGYTF
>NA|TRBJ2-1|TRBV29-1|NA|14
TGCAGCGTTCCAAACGGAGTCTCCTACAATGAGCAGTTCTTC
CSVPNGVSYNEQFF
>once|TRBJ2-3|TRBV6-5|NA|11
TGTGCCAGCAGTCAGACAGATACGCAGTATTTT
CASSQTDTQYF
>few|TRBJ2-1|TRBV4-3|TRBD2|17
TGCGCCAGCAGCCCTCAGACTAGCGGGGGGCTCTACAATGAGCAGTTCTTC
CASSPQTSGGLYNEQFF